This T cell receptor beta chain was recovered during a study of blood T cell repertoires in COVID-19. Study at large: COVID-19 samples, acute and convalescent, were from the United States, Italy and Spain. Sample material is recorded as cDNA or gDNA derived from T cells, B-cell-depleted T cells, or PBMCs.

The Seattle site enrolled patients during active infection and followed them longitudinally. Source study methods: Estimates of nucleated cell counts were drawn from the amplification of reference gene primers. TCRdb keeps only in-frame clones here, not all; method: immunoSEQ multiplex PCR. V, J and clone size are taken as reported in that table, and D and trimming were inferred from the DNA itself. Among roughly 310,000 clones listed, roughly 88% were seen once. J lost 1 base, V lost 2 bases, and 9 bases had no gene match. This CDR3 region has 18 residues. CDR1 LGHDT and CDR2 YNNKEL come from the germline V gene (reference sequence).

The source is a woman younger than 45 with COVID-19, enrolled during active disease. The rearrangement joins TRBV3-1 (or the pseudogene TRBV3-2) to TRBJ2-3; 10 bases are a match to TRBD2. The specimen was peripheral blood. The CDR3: CASSQHTAGTSGTDTQYF. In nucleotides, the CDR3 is TGTGCCAGCAGCCAACACACCGCCGGGACTAGCGGCACAGATACGCAGTATTTT.